This entry lists 29 T cell receptor beta chains sequenced from one sample in a study of T cell responses to AZD1222 COVID-19 vaccine. Assay: immunoSEQ multiplex PCR; the TCRdb copy retains only in-frame clones and omits some. The repertoire consists of over 75,000 clones, with about nine tenths occurring once and the leading ten covering less than 2.5%. Sequencing used peripheral blood, obtained on day 0 of AZD1222 vaccination. These TCRs come from an adult in good health.

The gene calls are TRBV12-5 and TRBJ2-2; 8 positions agree with TRBD1. The CDR3 contains 15 residues. CDR1 and CDR2 (germline): LGHNT, FRNRAP. Trimming at V came to 6 bases and at J to 5 bases, leaving 8 bases not matched to a gene. The CDR3, as DNA: TGTGCTAGTGGACGACAGGGGTCATGGACCGGGGAGCTGTTTTTT. Translation: CASGRQGSWTGELFF.

The chain employs TRBV7-8 and TRBJ2-7; D unclear. The germline V gene encodes CDR1 SGHVS and CDR2 FQNEAQ. Trimming removed 1 base from V and 2 bases from J, with 6 bases in between. CDR3 length: 13 amino acids. The CDR3 DNA sequence: TGTGCCAGCAGCTTAGTTGGAACCTACGAGCAGTACTTC. Protein product: CASSLVGTYEQYF.

J is TRBJ1-1 and V is TRBV7-9; 7 nucleotides align to TRBD1. Germline CDR1 and CDR2: SEHNR and FQNEAQ (reference sequence). CDR3 size: 13 residues. With 6 bases clipped from V and 6 bases from J, the junction kept 7 bases outside the gene matches. The CDR3 DNA reads TGTGCCAGCAGTCAAACAGGGGTGTCTGAAGCTTTCTTT. It specifies CASSQTGVSEAFF.

The rearrangement uses TRBV7-2 and TRBJ1-1; D is possibly TRBD1 (5 bases). Germline assignment: CDR1 SGHTA and CDR2 FQGNSA. The CDR3 has 16 residues. The ends were cut back, 4 bases at V and 6 bases at J, with 21 bases in the middle. The CDR3: CASSSRGGGMSPEAFF. For the CDR3, the DNA is TGTGCCAGCAGCTCGCGGGGGGGAGGGATGTCGCCTGAAGCTTTCTTT. The whole variable domain, remainder taken from reference TRBV7-2 and TRBJ1-1, is GAGVSQSPSNKVTEKGKDVELRCDPISGHTALYWYRQSLGQGLEFLIYFQGNSAPDKSGLPSDRFSAERTGGSVSTLTIQRTQQEDSAVYLCASSSRGGGMSPEAFFGQGTRLTVV.

The chain has TRBV18 and TRBJ2-7; D call uncertain. Looked up from germline, CDR1 is KGHSH and CDR2 is LQKENI. V was trimmed by 0 bases and J by 1 base, leaving 10 bases between them. CDR3 size: 15 residues. Written as DNA, the CDR3 is TGTGCCAGCTCACCACCAATAGGACGGTCCTACGAGCAGTACTTC. Amino acids: CASSPPIGRSYEQYF. Supplemented by reference TRBV18 and TRBJ2-7, the full variable domain reads NAGVMQNPRHLVRRRGQEARLRCSPMKGHSHVYWYRQLPEEGLKFMVYLQKENIIDESGMPKERFSAEFPKEGPSILRIQQVVRGDSAAYFCASSPPIGRSYEQYFGPGTRLTVT.

The genes are TRBV6-5 and TRBJ1-1; TRBD1 might be the D (6 bases). Germline CDR1 MNHEY, CDR2 SVGAGI. V was shortened by 4 bases and J by 4 bases, with 13 bases between the two germline ends. This CDR3 is built from 14 residues. The DNA of the CDR3 is TGTGCCAGCAGTTTGACAGGACCTGGCACTGAAGCTTTCTTT. The encoded protein is CASSLTGPGTEAFF.

CDR3 nucleotide sequence: TGTGCCTGGAGTCCGCACAGTTATCCGGAGACCCAGTACTTC. Encoded protein: CAWSPHSYPETQYF. The chain is built from TRBV30 and TRBJ2-5; D is ambiguous. V lost 2 bases to trimming and J lost 5 bases, with 15 bases between them. The CDR3 sequence is 14 residues long. Germline CDR1 reads GTSNPN; CDR2 reads SVGIG (reference sequence).

The chain employs TRBV12-1 and TRBJ2-5; the DNA was not compared with TRBD2, the D call given in the table. TRBV12-1 counts as a pseudogene. This CDR3 has 18 amino acids. The CDR3 DNA follows: TGTGCCAGCAGCTTTTACGGCCTTTGGGGGAGGGCACGGGAGACCCAGTACTTC. This sequence encodes CASSFYGLWGRARETQYF.

The chain recombines TRBV7-2 with TRBJ1-1; TRBD1 might be the D (6 bases). CDR3 length: 15 amino acids. The germline V gene encodes CDR1 SGHTA and CDR2 FQGNSA. V lost 5 bases, J lost 4 bases, and 17 bases lay in between. CDR3 loop: CASSHRQGGSTEAFF. CDR3 coding DNA: TGTGCCAGCAGCCATAGACAAGGGGGTAGCACTGAAGCTTTCTTT. The whole variable domain, filled in from reference TRBV7-2 and TRBJ1-1, reads GAGVSQSPSNKVTEKGKDVELRCDPISGHTALYWYRQSLGQGLEFLIYFQGNSAPDKSGLPSDRFSAERTGGSVSTLTIQRTQQEDSAVYLCASSHRQGGSTEAFFGQGTRLTVV.

This clone has just a few counts. The chain employs TRBV6-5 and TRBJ1-5; D unresolved. Looked up from germline, CDR1 is MNHEY and CDR2 is SVGAGI. CDR3 length: 14 residues. V was clipped by 6 bases and J by 5 bases, with 14 bases between them. The CDR3: CASSGTANYQPQHF. DNA for the CDR3: TGTGCCAGCAGCGGCACAGCTAACTATCAGCCCCAGCATTTT.

The V call is TRBV6-1, the J call TRBJ1-6; 11 nucleotides align to TRBD1. Looked up from germline, CDR1 is MNHNS and CDR2 is SASEGT. With 1 base clipped from V and 9 bases from J, the junction kept 2 bases outside the gene matches. The CDR3 extends over 15 amino acids. CDR3 DNA sequence: TGTGCCAGCAGTGAAGAGGGACAGGGGGGTTCACCCCTCCACTTT. Residues: CASSEEGQGGSPLHF.

The CDR3 nucleotides are TGTGCCAGCAGCCCCGGGACAGATTATGGCTACACCTTC. It encodes CASSPGTDYGYTF. The V gene is TRBV14, the J gene TRBJ1-2; 7 nucleotides agree with TRBD1. The trim removed 4 bases at V and 5 bases at J, leaving 4 bases unmatched. The CDR3 totals 13 residues. Per germline, CDR1 SGHDN and CDR2 FVKESK. The entire variable domain, with the rest obtained from reference TRBV14 and TRBJ1-2, is as follows: EAGVTQFPSHSVIEKGQTVTLRCDPISGHDNLYWYRRVMGKEIKFLLHFVKESKQDESGMPNNRFLAERTGGTYSTLKVQPAELEDSGVYFCASSPGTDYGYTFGSGTRLTVV.

This clone was seen only once. The genes are TRBV19 and TRBJ1-2, with D perhaps TRBD1 (5 bases). CDR3 size: 13 residues. V lost 2 bases and J lost 6, with 10 bases in between. Germline CDR1 reads LNHDA; CDR2 reads SQIVND (reference sequence). CDR3 amino acids: CASSISQGDGYTF. The CDR3 DNA sequence: TGTGCCAGTAGTATATCCCAGGGAGATGGCTACACCTTC.

This clone was seen only once. The junction and the germline gene differ at one end; a read error may be behind it. The J gene is TRBJ1-4, the V gene TRBV30, with 10 bases that match TRBD1. Germline V gives CDR1 GTSNPN, CDR2 SVGIG (reference sequence). The CDR3 spans 11 residues. CDR3 coding DNA: TGTGCCTGGAGTGAAGGACAGGGGGTACTTTTT. Translating gives CAWSEGQGVLF. The full variable domain, with the rest looked up from reference TRBV30 and TRBJ1-4, is SQTIHQWPATLVQPVGSPLSLECTVEGTSNPNLYWYRQAAGRGLQLLFYSVGIGQISSEVPQNLSASRPQDRQFILSSKKLLLSDSGFYLCAWSEGQGVLFGSGTQLSVL.

The V and J genes are TRBV30 and TRBJ1-2; tentative D call: TRBD1 (5 bases). The V end was cut by 3 bases, the J end by 4 bases, with 24 bases between. The CDR3 has 17 residues. Germline values: CDR1 GTSNPN, CDR2 SVGIG (reference sequence). CDR3 sequence: CAWRYPGAGSFSYGYTF. Written as DNA, the CDR3 is TGTGCCTGGAGGTACCCCGGGGCCGGGTCCTTTAGCTATGGCTACACCTTC. The whole variable domain, remainder taken from reference TRBV30 and TRBJ1-2, is SQTIHQWPATLVQPVGSPLSLECTVEGTSNPNLYWYRQAAGRGLQLLFYSVGIGQISSEVPQNLSASRPQDRQFILSSKKLLLSDSGFYLCAWRYPGAGSFSYGYTFGSGTRLTVV.

The gene calls are TRBV20-1 and TRBJ2-7; 7 nucleotides align to TRBD2. The CDR3 has 13 residues. V lost 3 bases to trimming and J lost 4 bases; unmatched junction nucleotides: 6. Germline lookup yields CDR1 DFQATT and CDR2 SNEGSKA (reference sequence). CDR3 amino acids: CSASAGVGYEQYF. DNA of the CDR3: TGCAGTGCTAGTGCGGGAGTGGGTTACGAGCAGTACTTC.

The table lists this clone with a count of one. The V call is TRBV11-2, the J call TRBJ1-3; D unclear. There are 15 residues in the CDR3. CDR1 SGHAT and CDR2 FQNNGV come from the germline V gene. The V end was cut by 5 bases, the J end by 0 bases, with 11 bases between. Here the CDR3 DNA reads TGTGCCAGCAGCCCCGGATGGACCTCTGGAAACACCATATATTTT. Translating it yields CASSPGWTSGNTIYF. The variable domain in full, with the rest retrieved from reference TRBV11-2 and TRBJ1-3, is EAGVAQSPRYKIIEKRQSVAFWCNPISGHATLYWYQQILGQGPKLLIQFQNNGVVDDSQLPKDRFSAERLKGVDSTLKIQPAKLEDSAVYLCASSPGWTSGNTIYFGEGSWLTVV.

CDR3 region: CASSDPTGSNEQFF. CDR3 DNA: TGTGCCAGCAGCGACCCGACAGGGTCGAATGAGCAGTTCTTC. The V call is TRBV9, the J call TRBJ2-1; 7 positions agree with TRBD1. V lost 3 bases, J lost 7 bases, and 7 bases stayed unmatched. Germline V gene sequence: CDR1 SGDLS, CDR2 YYNGEE. The CDR3 extends over 14 amino acids.

The chain has TRBV5-1 and TRBJ2-4, with TRBD1 matching 7 bases. The CDR3 sequence is 14 residues long. CDR1 SGHRS and CDR2 YFSETQ come from the germline V gene. The trim removed 4 bases at V and 5 bases at J, leaving 6 bases unmatched. CDR3 nucleotides: TGCGCCAGCAGCCCCGGGACAGCGGAAAACATTCAGTACTTC. It yields the protein CASSPGTAENIQYF.

The chain employs TRBV13 and TRBJ1-2; 9 positions match TRBD1. CDR3 size: 16 residues. Losses at the gene ends were 0 bases for V and 6 bases for J; bases not matched to a gene: 8. The germline gives CDR1 PRHDT, CDR2 FYEKMQ (reference sequence). The CDR3 nucleotides read TGTGCCAGCAGCTTAGGCCCCGGGACAGGGAGCGATGGCTACACCTTC. It is translated as CASSLGPGTGSDGYTF.

The V and J genes are TRBV28 and TRBJ1-2; TRBD1 matches 7 bases. The CDR3 length is 14 residues. V trimming: 5 bases; J trimming: 4 bases; junction bases outside the gene matches: 7. Germline-derived CDR1 and CDR2 are MDHEN and SYDVKM. The CDR3 spells CASSMTGSGYGYTF. The CDR3 DNA reads as TGTGCCAGCAGTATGACAGGGAGCGGCTATGGCTACACCTTC.

The chain couples TRBV7-3 to TRBJ2-3; 8 bases are a match to TRBD2. The trim removed 5 bases at V and 0 bases at J, leaving 10 bases unmatched. There are 17 residues in the CDR3. CDR1 SGHTA and CDR2 FQGTGA come from the germline V gene. The CDR3 sequence: CASSPGLSGGSTDTQYF. Here the CDR3 DNA reads TGTGCCAGCAGCCCCGGACTAAGCGGGGGTAGCACAGATACGCAGTATTTT. Based on the CDR3 plus reference TRBV7-3 and TRBJ2-3, the full variable domain is GAGVSQTPSNKVTEKGKYVELRCDPISGHTALYWYRQSLGQGPEFLIYFQGTGAADDSGLPNDRFFAVRPEGSVSTLKIQRTERGDSAVYLCASSPGLSGGSTDTQYFGPGTRLTVL.

The rearrangement uses TRBV24-1 and TRBJ1-5; D remains unclear. V lost 0 bases to trimming and J lost 5 bases, with 10 bases between them. This CDR3 has 15 amino acids. Germline CDR1 reads KGHDR; CDR2 reads SFDVKD. The CDR3 bases are TGTGCCACCAGTGATTTGAAAGGATACGATCAGCCCCAGCATTTT. This sequence encodes CATSDLKGYDQPQHF.

The rearrangement links TRBV30 to TRBJ2-6; the D is unclear. The germline CDR1 and CDR2 sequences are GTSNPN and SVGIG (reference sequence). This CDR3 contains 15 residues. The ends were cut back, 0 bases at V and 0 bases at J, with 6 bases in the middle. CDR3 nucleotides: TGTGCCTGGAGTGTACGCCTCTCTGGGGCCAACGTCCTGACTTTC. Protein product: CAWSVRLSGANVLTF. Together with reference TRBV30 and TRBJ2-6, the CDR3 gives the full variable domain: SQTIHQWPATLVQPVGSPLSLECTVEGTSNPNLYWYRQAAGRGLQLLFYSVGIGQISSEVPQNLSASRPQDRQFILSSKKLLLSDSGFYLCAWSVRLSGANVLTFGAGSRLTVL.

This chain connects TRBV5-6 to TRBJ2-7, with TRBD1 identical over 9 bases. The CDR3 has 15 amino acids. V was clipped by 3 bases and J by 3 bases; unmatched bases: 7. Germline-derived CDR1 and CDR2 are SGHDT and YYEEEE. The CDR3 DNA reads as TGTGCCAGCAGCTCGCCGGGACAGGGCTACTACGAGCAGTACTTC. Protein: CASSSPGQGYYEQYF.

This clone was detected only once. This chain joins TRBV9 and TRBJ2-1, with 9 bases identical to TRBD2. Germline values: CDR1 SGDLS, CDR2 YYNGEE. There are 17 residues in the CDR3. V lost 3 bases and J lost 3; bases outside the gene matches: 10. The CDR3 DNA follows: TGTGCCAGCAGCGCCGAGGCTAGCGGGACTTTCTACAATGAGCAGTTCTTC. Translated, it gives CASSAEASGTFYNEQFF.

The CDR3 DNA reads as TGTGCCAGCAGCCAACTACAGCAAAACACCGGGGAGCTGTTTTTT. Protein sequence: CASSQLQQNTGELFF. The rearrangement joins TRBV5-4 to TRBJ2-2; D call uncertain. V was clipped by 4 bases and J by 2 bases, with 12 bases between them. There are 15 residues in the CDR3. In germline, CDR1 is SGHNT, CDR2 YYREEE (reference sequence). Full variable domain (rest looked up from reference TRBV5-4 and TRBJ2-2): ETGVTQSPTHLIKTRGQQVTLRCSSQSGHNTVSWYQQALGQGPQFIFQYYREEENGRGNFPPRFSGLQFPNYSSELNVNALELDDSALYLCASSQLQQNTGELFFGEGSRLTVL.

This sequence joins TRBV6-1 and TRBJ1-2, with 7 bases aligning to TRBD1. The V gene's germline CDR1 is MNHNS and CDR2 SASEGT. The CDR3 runs to 14 residues. V shed 2 bases, J shed 3 bases, and the junction held 3 bases outside the gene matches. CDR3 sequence: CASSESTGDYGYTF. The CDR3 nucleotides are TGTGCCAGCAGTGAATCCACAGGGGACTATGGCTACACCTTC.

This sequence joins TRBV18 and TRBJ1-1; no clear D gene. CDR3 length: 13 amino acids. Trimming left V 6 bases short and J 6 bases short, with 14 bases between. Germline V gives CDR1 KGHSH, CDR2 LQKENI. CDR3 coding DNA: TGTGCCAGCTCTCCTAGCGACGGGGCTGAAGCTTTCTTT. Its protein is CASSPSDGAEAFF. Variable domain in full (rest from reference TRBV18 and TRBJ1-1): NAGVMQNPRHLVRRRGQEARLRCSPMKGHSHVYWYRQLPEEGLKFMVYLQKENIIDESGMPKERFSAEFPKEGPSILRIQQVVRGDSAAYFCASSPSDGAEAFFGQGTRLTVV.